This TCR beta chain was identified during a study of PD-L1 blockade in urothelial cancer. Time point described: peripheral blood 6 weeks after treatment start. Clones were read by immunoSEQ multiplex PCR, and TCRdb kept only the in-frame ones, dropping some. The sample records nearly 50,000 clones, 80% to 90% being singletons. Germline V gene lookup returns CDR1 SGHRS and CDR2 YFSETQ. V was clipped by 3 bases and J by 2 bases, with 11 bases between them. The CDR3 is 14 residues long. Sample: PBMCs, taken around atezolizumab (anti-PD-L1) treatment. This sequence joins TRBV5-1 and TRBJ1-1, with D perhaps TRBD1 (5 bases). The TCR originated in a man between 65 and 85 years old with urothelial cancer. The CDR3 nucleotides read TGCGCCAGCAGCTCGGGGGGAATCAACACTGAAGCTTTCTTT. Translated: CASSSGGINTEAFF.